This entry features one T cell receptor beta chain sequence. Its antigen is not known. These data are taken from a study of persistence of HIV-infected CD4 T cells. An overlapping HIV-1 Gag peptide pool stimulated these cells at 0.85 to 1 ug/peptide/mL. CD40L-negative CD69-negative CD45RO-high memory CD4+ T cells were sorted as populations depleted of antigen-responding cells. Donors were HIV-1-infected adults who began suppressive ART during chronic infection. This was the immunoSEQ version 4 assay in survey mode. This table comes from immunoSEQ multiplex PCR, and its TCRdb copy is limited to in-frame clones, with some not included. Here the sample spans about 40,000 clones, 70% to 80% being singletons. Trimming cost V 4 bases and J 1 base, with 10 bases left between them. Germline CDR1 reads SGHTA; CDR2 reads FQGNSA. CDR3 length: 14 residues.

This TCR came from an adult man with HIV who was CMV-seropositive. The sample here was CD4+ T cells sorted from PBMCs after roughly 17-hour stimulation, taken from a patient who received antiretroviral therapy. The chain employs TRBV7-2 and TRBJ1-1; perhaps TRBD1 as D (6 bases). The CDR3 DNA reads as TGTGCCAGCAGCTATGACAGGCCGAACACTGAAGCTTTCTTT. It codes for CASSYDRPNTEAFF.